The T cell receptor (beta chain) under discussion was sequenced for a study of blood T cells in healthy people across ages (dated by TCRdb to the mid-2010s). For context, the study as a whole: In model experiments, roughly one uniquely barcoded TCR beta cDNA molecule per two T cells was captured by template switching. Four age groups were formed from the donors: young (average roughly 16 years), middle-aged (less than 40), aged (roughly 58) and long-lived (about 80). To avoid experimental bias, donors of different ages were spread randomly across the sequencing lanes. Using the same blood draw, the study looked at two additional independent replicas of 1 million unique cDNA reads for two donors, one aged 18 to 30 and the other aged 80 or older. The study measured age-related changes in TCR beta repertoire diversity using deep sequencing normalized with unique cDNA molecular identifiers. The paper as a whole reports these results and caveats: As age increased, observed TCR beta diversity per million T cells dropped in a roughly linear way, and a significant reduction was already evident by age around 41. Compared with the aged group, more naive CD4+ T cells, fewer expanded clones and increased TCR diversity were shown by the long-lived group, suggesting age selection. The CMV infection status of donors was not known, potentially confounding age-related changes in expanded clonotypes. Total diversity estimates from one million sequenced T cells were considered lower bounds and underestimates. There was a strong correlation between observed TCR beta diversity and the percentage of naive T cells measured by flow cytometry. Conclusive comparison of naive and antigen-experienced compartments was prevented by the profiling of bulk unsorted PBMCs.

Donors were under 40 systemically healthy Caucasian individuals from Russia aged roughly 6 to 100 years. Each donor gave ten milliliters of peripheral blood, collected into EDTA-treated Vacutainer tubes. Ficoll-Paque density-gradient centrifugation was used to isolate PBMCs, with at least 7 million per sample. Trizol reagent was used to extract total RNA from PBMCs, with at least 5 micrograms per sample. For every donor, an aliquot of PBMCs went through flow cytometry to measure the percentages of naive CD45RAhigh/CD27high T cells. Including cysteine and phenylalanine, the CDR3 has 14 amino acids. The DNA shown is the 42-base CDR3, in frame from base 1. The germline V gene encodes CDR1 SGHTA and CDR2 FQGNSA. Library preparation was by 5' RACE. TCRdb names Illumina HiSeq 2500 as the instrument used. A second PCR of roughly 7 to 11 cycles was performed with a sample-barcoded 5' primer and a J-beta primer mix. A template-switch 5' adaptor carrying 12 random nucleotides introduced a unique molecular identifier onto each TCR beta cDNA molecule. Each sample yielded at least 3 million CDR3-containing paired-end reads. First-strand cDNA was synthesized from all RNA with the Mint cDNA synthesis kit, primed by a TRBC-specific oligonucleotide. All cDNA was treated with uracil-DNA glycosylase and then went through a first 18-cycle PCR with the universal primers M1SS and BC2_uni_R. For the original study's pipeline: For normalization, 1 million high-quality reads, each with a distinct molecular identifier, were randomly selected from each sample. Instead of being binned into consensus sequences, reads with shared molecular identifiers were discarded. CDR3 identification, clonotype clustering and error correction used MiTCR with a Q25 quality threshold and the strictest error-elimination algorithm. A nonparametric unseen species model with Euler transformation was used to estimate a lower bound on total TCR beta diversity. TCRdb reanalyzed the raw reads on its own, using fastp at Q25 for trimming and MiXCR for clone calling, and kept in-frame beta chains. Entries that share a CDR3 protein sequence are merged under the most common genes and DNA. In this record, the V and J calls reflect TCRdb's handling and not the investigators' own analysis. The sample includes hundreds of thousands of distinct CDR3 sequences, with roughly 50% observed a single time. The ten largest clones capture under 35% of the sample.

Concerning this clonotype itself: Its recognized antigen is unknown. Qualities for individual bases were not recorded, and no much larger clone is one base off.

The TCR was taken from a woman aged 60-75 years in good health. The sequencing input was blood. Recombination linked TRBV7-2 to TRBJ2-5; 11 central nucleotides agree with TRBD1. The J call could be wrong; TRBJ2-7 is a better fit for the DNA end. The DNA reads as follows: TGTGCCAGCGGCGTCGGACAGGGGGCTTACGAGCAGTACTTC. This translates into CASGVGQGAYEQYF.